This is a list of T cell receptor beta chains from one sample in a study of shared clonotypes between healthy human individuals. Using immunoSEQ multiplex PCR, the repertoire was profiled, and TCRdb retains in-frame clones only, with some absent. The data hold around 200,000 clones, with approximately 92% observed a single time. The material sequenced was naive CD4+ T cells sorted from blood. These receptors all stem from a woman aged 25-40 years in good health. The CDR3 runs from the conserved cysteine through the conserved F or W. A D gene is named only where the DNA matches it firmly. For some rows the clone size is stated as once, few or many, or as a class when expanded; others skip it.

abundance	v_gene	d_gene	j_gene	CDR3aa	CDR3nt
NA	TRBV4-2	NA	TRBJ1-3	CASSSDGVGNTIYF	TGTGCCAGCAGCTCCGACGGGGTGGGAAACACCATATATTTT
NA	TRBV5-1	TRBD2	TRBJ2-7	CASSLASGSGRAYEQYF	TGCGCCAGCAGCTTGGCCTCCGGAAGCGGGAGGGCCTACGAGCAGTACTTC
NA	TRBV18	NA	TRBJ1-2	CASSLAPNTLYLYGYTF	TGTGCCAGCTCATTGGCTCCGAATACGCTCTACCTCTATGGCTACACCTTC
NA	TRBV7-2	NA	TRBJ1-4	CASSLRGDEEKLFF	TGTGCCAGCAGCCTCCGTGGAGACGAGGAAAAACTGTTTTTT
NA	TRBV6-1	NA	TRBJ2-7	CASHRALPSYEQYF	TGTGCCAGTCACAGGGCCCTCCCCTCCTACGAGCAGTACTTC
NA	TRBV10-1	NA	TRBJ2-7	CASSRQRDYEQYF	TGCGCCAGCAGCCGACAGCGCGACTACGAGCAGTACTTC
NA	TRBV28	NA	TRBJ2-7	CASSFGGVESYEQYF	TGTGCCAGCAGTTTCGGCGGGGTGGAGTCCTACGAGCAGTACTTC
NA	TRBV27	NA	TRBJ2-1	CASSLRVRYNEQFF	TGTGCCAGCAGTTTAAGAGTTAGGTACAATGAGCAGTTCTTC
once	TRBV28	TRBD2	TRBJ2-1	CASRTSGRYFF	TGTGCCAGCAGAACTAGCGGGAGATATTTCTTC
once	TRBV5-5	NA	TRBJ2-7	CASSLAITSYEQYF	TGTGCCAGCAGCTTGGCCATCACCAGCTACGAGCAGTACTTC
NA	TRBV18	TRBD2	TRBJ2-7	CASSRGLAGGHEQYF	TGTGCCAGCTCACGGGGACTAGCGGGAGGTCACGAGCAGTACTTC
NA	TRBV5-8	NA	TRBJ2-2	CASSLGGTGELFF	TGTGCCAGCAGCTTGGGGGGAACCGGGGAGCTGTTTTTT
NA	TRBV5-1	TRBD1	TRBJ2-3	CASSLGTGRTDTQYF	TGCGCCAGCAGCTTGGGGACAGGGCGCACAGATACGCAGTATTTT
few	TRBV6-1	NA	TRBJ1-5	CASSEAAGASNQPQHF	TGTGCCAGCAGTGAAGCGGCGGGGGCAAGCAATCAGCCCCAGCATTTT
NA	TRBV28	TRBD2	TRBJ2-7	CASSLWGLAGGYEQYF	TGTGCCAGCAGTTTATGGGGACTAGCGGGAGGCTACGAGCAGTACTTC
once	TRBV15	NA	TRBJ2-7	CATSRDVGEQYF	TGTGCCACCAGCAGAGATGTCGGGGAGCAGTACTTC
NA	TRBV10-3	NA	TRBJ2-7	CAISDFLADSSYEQYF	TGTGCCATCAGTGATTTCTTAGCGGATTCCTCCTACGAGCAGTACTTC
NA	TRBV29-1	NA	TRBJ2-7	CSVEGAAYEQYF	TGCAGCGTTGAGGGGGCAGCTTACGAGCAGTACTTC
NA	TRBV18	NA	TRBJ1-5	CASSPETGNQPQHF	TGTGCCAGCTCGCCCGAGACAGGCAATCAGCCCCAGCATTTT
NA	TRBV20-1	NA	TRBJ2-3	CSAVSTDTQYF	TGCAGTGCTGTGAGCACAGATACGCAGTATTTT
NA	TRBV7-9	NA	TRBJ1-3	CASSGRTVSSGNTIYF	TGTGCCAGCAGCGGGCGGACAGTCAGCTCTGGAAACACCATATATTTT
NA	TRBV4-1	TRBD1	TRBJ2-7	CASSPRDSSSYEQYF	TGCGCCAGCAGCCCTCGGGACAGTAGCTCCTACGAGCAGTACTTC
NA	TRBV4-1	TRBD2	TRBJ2-7	CASSQEPSGRPAFHYEQYF	TGCGCCAGCAGCCAAGAGCCTAGCGGGAGGCCCGCCTTTCACTACGAGCAGTACTTC
NA	TRBV9	TRBD2	TRBJ2-7	CASSVGGSNSYEQYF	TGTGCCAGCAGCGTCGGCGGGAGTAACTCCTACGAGCAGTACTTC
NA	TRBV28	NA	TRBJ2-7	CASSFGGSEQYF	TGTGCCAGCAGTTTTGGCGGTTCCGAGCAGTACTTC
NA	TRBV2	TRBD1	TRBJ2-6	CASIRDRASGANVLTF	TGTGCCAGCATCCGGGACAGGGCCTCTGGGGCCAACGTCCTGACTTTC
once	TRBV19	TRBD1	TRBJ1-5	CASTRTGISNQPQHF	TGTGCCAGTACTAGGACAGGGATCAGCAATCAGCCCCAGCATTTT
NA	TRBV12-5	NA	TRBJ2-1	CASALGQGAYNEQFF	TGTGCTAGTGCCCTGGGTCAGGGAGCGTACAATGAGCAGTTCTTC
NA	TRBV9	TRBD2	TRBJ2-6	CASSVDRAGGSGANVLTF	TGTGCCAGCAGCGTAGATCGCGCGGGAGGCTCCGGGGCCAACGTCCTGACTTTC
NA	TRBV7-9	NA	TRBJ2-7	CASSSGRAAEQYF	TGTGCCAGCAGCTCGGGACGCGCCGCCGAGCAGTACTTC
NA	TRBV19	TRBD1	TRBJ2-7	CASSKGTAYEQYF	TGTGCCAGTAGTAAAGGGACAGCTTACGAGCAGTACTTC
NA	TRBV10-2	NA	TRBJ2-7	CASSPGRHYEQYF	TGCGCCAGCAGCCCGGGACGCCACTACGAGCAGTACTTC
NA	TRBV6-5	NA	TRBJ1-5	CASSLGQTNQPQHF	TGTGCCAGCAGCCTCGGACAGACCAATCAGCCCCAGCATTTT
NA	TRBV11-2	TRBD1	TRBJ1-4	CASSLRRQGGEKLFF	TGTGCCAGCAGCTTAAGGCGCCAGGGGGGTGAAAAACTGTTTTTT
once	TRBV6-1	NA	TRBJ1-5	CASSEYTDQPQHF	TGTGCCAGCAGCGAATACACGGATCAGCCCCAGCATTTT
NA	TRBV10-3	TRBD1	TRBJ2-2	CAIRTRGSGELFF	TGTGCCATCAGAACCAGGGGGTCCGGGGAGCTGTTTTTT
NA	TRBV5-1	NA	TRBJ2-7	CASSLGRPYEQYF	TGCGCCAGCAGCTTGGGGCGACCCTACGAGCAGTACTTC
once	TRBV10-3	NA	TRBJ2-7	CAISESTKSSSYEQYF	TGTGCCATCAGTGAGTCGACTAAATCGAGCTCCTACGAGCAGTACTTC
NA	TRBV27	TRBD2	TRBJ2-7	CASSNRGLAGGSSYEQYF	TGTGCCAGCAGTAACCGGGGACTAGCGGGCGGAAGCTCCTACGAGCAGTACTTC
once	TRBV28	NA	TRBJ1-4	CASSLAGGMSEKLFF	TGTGCCAGCAGCCTGGCGGGGGGCATGAGTGAAAAACTGTTTTTT
NA	TRBV15	NA	TRBJ1-5	CATSRREGTGRQDNQPQHF	TGTGCCACCAGCAGACGGGAAGGTACAGGAAGGCAGGACAATCAGCCCCAGCATTTT
NA	TRBV28	NA	TRBJ1-2	CASSYAGAGRGYTF	TGTGCCAGCAGCTATGCAGGGGCCGGCAGGGGCTACACCTTC
NA	TRBV4-1	TRBD2	TRBJ2-3	CASSQTSGSTDTQYF	TGCGCCAGCAGCCAGACTAGCGGGAGCACAGATACGCAGTATTTT
NA	TRBV7-2	TRBD2	TRBJ2-7	CASSFGAGWSYEQYF	TGTGCCAGCAGCTTTGGAGCGGGATGGTCCTACGAGCAGTACTTC
NA	TRBV9	TRBD1	TRBJ1-4	CASSVAPAAGGYEKLFF	TGTGCCAGCAGCGTAGCCCCCGCCGCAGGGGGATATGAAAAACTGTTTTTT